This T cell receptor (beta chain) was observed in a study of cytomegalovirus exposure and HLA in healthy donors (dated by TCRdb to about 2017). Background for the entire study: According to an earlier analysis of 587 of the donors, 150 million to 200 million T cells yielded 120 million or so unique TCR beta sequences and 250 to 350 Gb of sequence data. Approximately 300 gigabases of sequencing data and around 80 million unique TCR sequences made up an early release that covered some 640 HLA-typed donors. Of the approximately 400 genotyped donors, roughly 85% fell in the genetic ancestry cluster associated with self-reported Caucasian donors. The study aimed to test whether cataloging public T cell receptors could reveal signatures of past pathogen exposure. The study profiled the T cell repertoires of some 610 subjects by immunosequencing and related them to cytomegalovirus serostatus. In addition to the first cohort of 666 subjects, a separate validation cohort of 130 or so different subjects was used. High-throughput TCR immunosequencing, statistical association of individual TCRs with disease status, and machine learning were combined to predict cytomegalovirus infection status. A later analysis re-examined previously published TCR beta repertoires from about 670 donors and added high-resolution HLA genotyping to investigate patterns of TCR occurrence. Rather than using new phenotypic data, the later analysis identified candidate immune exposures from TCR beta sequences and from how often those sequences occurred across donors. To decide whether each TCR beta V gene segment behaved as functional or pseudogenic, an earlier analysis of approximately 590 of the donors relied on high-throughput TCR beta sequencing. Donor age, sex, ethnicity and CMV serostatus were compiled alongside the repertoire data. Genome-wide SNP genotypes for about three fifths of the 666 donors were used in a later genetic analysis, which treated that subset as a discovery cohort. All discovery cohort repertoires had been generated on a single sequencing platform. Both class I and class II loci were covered by HLA typing, at four-digit resolution. The number of typed donors differed by locus: roughly 620-630 for A, B, C, DRB1 and DQB1; approximately 540 for DQA1; approximately 600 for DPA1; and 400 to 480 for DPB1. Four to six DR-DQ haplotypes were handled as single units for association and clustering, since linkage in the cohort was strong. Across 398 genotyped donors of the cohort, an average of about 240,000 unique TCR beta nucleotide sequences per donor were sequenced, and 15% to 20% of those sequences were non-productive. Findings and caveats that apply to the study as a whole: In a later analysis, over 15,000 TCR beta sequences were associated with specific HLA alleles at a false discovery rate of 0.05. While some public TCRs were present in many individuals, most TCR sequences turned up only very rarely across donors. Only TCR beta chains were sequenced in this cohort, and the absence of alpha or paired-chain data limited detectable features. Several of the top co-occurrence clusters appeared to be linked to parvovirus B19, influenza, CMV and Epstein-Barr virus, according to a later analysis. Assigning TCR associations to individual alleles was difficult when HLA alleles, especially DR and DQ, strongly co-occurred. The authors suggested that the approach could potentially be generalized to other disease states and immunological phenotypes. Some IMGT-functional V segments, including TRBV6-2 and TRBV6-3, could not be distinguished by the 87-base-pair reads and were therefore excluded. According to a later genetic analysis, donors in an Asian-associated ancestry cluster had fewer N-insertions in productive TCRs than the approximately 710-donor mean. In an earlier analysis of some 540 of the donors, most TCR beta V segments appeared in productive rearrangements about 87% or about 30% of the time, broadly matching IMGT annotations. Fewer than 20 rarely observed V segments, including chromosome 9 orphons, were excluded from the earlier analysis of just under 600 of the donors because counts were too low. The study listed 150 to 200 TCR beta chains as associated with cytomegalovirus. In a later analysis, HLA-associated TCR beta chains were found to be more clonally expanded and to have lower generation probabilities than equally common non-associated chains. HLA typing was unavailable for some donors at each locus, so association tests used only the typed subset. In a later analysis, TCR association rates were found to vary across HLA loci, with the most associated TCRs seen for DRB1 alleles and the fewest for HLA-C alleles. Linkage disequilibrium might explain the correlated functional status among segregating V segments, but an unknown experimental factor could not be excluded. Most CMV-associated TCR beta chains appeared to be HLA-restricted in a later analysis, and the HLA associations seemed to be driven largely by CMV exposure. In vitro tests confirmed that a few of the cytomegalovirus-associated TCR beta chains recognize cytomegalovirus antigens. A further reported finding was that TCR beta sequences accurately predicted the HLA-A and HLA-B alleles for most subjects in the first cohort. For the cohort, immune exposure information was limited to CMV serostatus. The classifier was reported to diagnose cytomegalovirus status with high specificity and sensitivity in both the original cohort and the validation cohort. A cluster of highly shared sequence variants was judged likely to be a technical artifact of the sequencing pipeline. An association between a missense DCLRE1C variant and V-gene and J-gene trimming of TCR beta chains was found in a later genetic analysis and replicated in an independent cohort. Presence/absence analyses assumed roughly uniform sequencing depth across donors, an assumption that may not hold.

Preparation of the library involved the immunoSEQ multiplex PCR assay. A mixture of 60 forward primers for TCR Vbeta segments and 13 reverse primers for TCR Jbeta segments was used in the multiplex PCR. The CDR3 region of rearranged TCR beta genes was amplified from genomic DNA with a multiplex PCR assay. The Illumina HiSeq System was used to sequence the amplified TCR beta libraries as 87-base-pair reads. The authors processed their data as follows. A later analysis counted approximately 74 million unique TCR beta chains across the 550 to 750 repertoires, and 10 million to 11 million of these chains were shared by at least two donors. Raw reads were error-corrected and collapsed into unique sequences with a nearest-neighbor algorithm that merged closely related sequences to remove PCR and sequencing errors. To assign V, D and J gene segments, CDR3 sequences were aligned to IMGT reference sequences. Each retained sequence needed at least a six-nucleotide match to both a V gene segment and a J gene segment. A rearrangement counted as productive if the CDR3 had no stop codons and remained in frame with V and J, and every other rearrangement counted as non-productive. CDR3 was defined by IMGT convention, running from the second conserved V-encoded cysteine to the conserved J-encoded phenylalanine. The earlier analysis of a few hundred of the donors excluded sequences that lacked an unambiguous match to a single V gene segment. In an earlier analysis of approximately 560 of the donors, a V segment was called functional when productive rearrangements were above 56.7%, and segregating when the standard deviation between donors exceeded 5%. A statistical classification framework was built for diagnosing cytomegalovirus status from the catalog of TCR beta chain sequences. In a later analysis, TCR nucleotide sequences were compared against IMGT/GENE-DB human TR gene sequences so that V and J genes could be assigned. A later analysis assigned CDR3 sequences and most-parsimonious VDJ recombination scenarios with the TCRdist pipeline. In a later analysis, each TCR beta chain was defined by its CDR3 amino acid sequence together with its V-gene family, and reads without a unique V-gene family were excluded. In a later analysis, 550 to 650 highly shared, low-generation-probability nucleotide sequences were removed to address suspected cross-contamination and a sequencing artifact. In a later analysis, a clonal expansion index for each public chain was calculated from normalized within-repertoire ranks of inferred template counts. A later analysis computed generation probabilities with a VDJ recombination model fitted to out-of-frame rearrangements, and checked the results against IGoR. In a later analysis, TCR-TCR, TCR-HLA and TCR-CMV co-occurrence was scored with hypergeometric tests, and a repertoire-size bias correction was applied to TCR pairs. False discovery rates were estimated in a later analysis by permuting HLA or CMV assignments 20 times. A later analysis grouped co-occurring TCRs with DBSCAN, adding TCRdist sequence similarity when clustering within HLA-allele-positive subsets. Repertoires with fewer than 30,000 or more than 120,000 public chains were left out of co-occurrence clustering, as were about five repertoires with anomalous nucleotide sharing. TCRdb mirrors the immuneACCESS table, restricted to in-frame sequences. Some clones are absent from its copies; in checked studies, under half trace to an unresolved V gene, and the reason for the others is unknown. That table supplies the V and J calls and clone size; D and trimming were determined from the DNA. This sample's table carries about 82,000 clones. The leading ten clones occupy approximately 1% of the sample.

On this clone: The antigen this receptor binds is unknown.

The CDR3 numbers 13 residues from cysteine through phenylalanine. Left in the record is the CDR3 DNA by itself, 39 bases read in frame from the first base. Trimming removed 6 bases from V and 7 bases from J; the gene matches leave 5 bases unexplained. CDR1 is given as SGHAT and CDR2 as FQNNGV, both from the germline V gene. The cohort comprised around 690 healthy bone marrow donors. Cohort members were all nominally healthy when sampled, although unrecorded immune exposures were likely present. The donor tested CMV seronegative, placing the donor among the 350 to 400 seronegative members of the cohort. A peripheral blood sample was provided by each donor, and peripheral blood mononuclear cells were used for TCR beta sequencing. The Qiagen DNeasy Blood Extraction Kit was used to extract genomic DNA from the blood cell samples.

The sequence joins TRBV11-2 to TRBJ2-7, with 11 bases in between that match TRBD1. This receptor was taken from a woman in her twenties or thirties in good health and CMV-seronegative. The source material was PBMCs. The sequenced DNA is TGTGCCAGCAGAGGACAGGGGGCGGAAGAGCAGTACTTC. It specifies CASRGQGAEEQYF. When the CDR3 is completed using the reference TRBV11-2 and TRBJ2-7 genes on either side, the full variable domain is EAGVAQSPRYKIIEKRQSVAFWCNPISGHATLYWYQQILGQGPKLLIQFQNNGVVDDSQLPKDRFSAERLKGVDSTLKIQPAKLEDSAVYLCASRGQGAEEQYFGPGTRLTVT.